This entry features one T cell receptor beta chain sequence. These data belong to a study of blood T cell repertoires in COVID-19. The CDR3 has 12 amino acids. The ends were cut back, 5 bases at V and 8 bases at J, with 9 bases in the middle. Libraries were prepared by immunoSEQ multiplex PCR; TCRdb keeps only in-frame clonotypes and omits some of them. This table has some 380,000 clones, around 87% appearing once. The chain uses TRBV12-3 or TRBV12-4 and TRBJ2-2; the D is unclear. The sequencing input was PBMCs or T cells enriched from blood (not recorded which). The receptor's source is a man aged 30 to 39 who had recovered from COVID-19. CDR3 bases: TGTGCCAGCAGTCCCCTCGAGGGGGAGCTGTTTTTT. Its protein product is CASSPLEGELFF.